Described below is a single TCR beta chain sequence and its context. This sample stems from a study of T cell changes during pregnancy in multiple sclerosis. Clones were read by immunoSEQ multiplex PCR, and TCRdb kept only the in-frame ones, dropping some. The table has roughly 58,000 clones, around 94% seen once; the top ten hold around 3.5%. The material was CD8+ T cells from peripheral blood mononuclear cells, obtained in the third trimester of pregnancy. The sequence was obtained from a female donor with multiple sclerosis, enrolled in a pregnancy study.

DNA for the CDR3: TGTGCCAGCAGCTTGGCCGGGAGTAGCTCCTACGAGCAGTACTTC. Translation gives CASSLAGSSSYEQYF. V usage is TRBV7-9 and J usage is TRBJ2-7; possibly TRBD2 for D (6 bases). Germline loops: CDR1 SEHNR, CDR2 FQNEAQ (reference sequence). The CDR3 loop spans 15 amino acids. Trimming pared 3 bases from V and 0 bases from J, leaving 12 bases between.